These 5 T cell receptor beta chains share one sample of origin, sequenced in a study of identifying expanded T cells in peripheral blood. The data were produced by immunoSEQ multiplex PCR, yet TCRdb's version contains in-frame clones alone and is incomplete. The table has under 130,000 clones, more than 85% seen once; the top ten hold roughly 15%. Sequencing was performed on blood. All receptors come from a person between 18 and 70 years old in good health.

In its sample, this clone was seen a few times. CDR3 sequence reads: CASSLGAGRSPLHF. CDR3 bases: TGTGCCAGCAGCTTAGGGGCAGGGAGATCACCCCTCCACTTT. This chain connects TRBV7-9 to TRBJ1-6; tentatively, D is TRBD1 (5 bases). Trimming left V 1 base short and J 10 bases short, with 11 bases between. There are 14 residues in the CDR3. The germline CDR1 and CDR2 sequences are SEHNR and FQNEAQ (reference sequence).

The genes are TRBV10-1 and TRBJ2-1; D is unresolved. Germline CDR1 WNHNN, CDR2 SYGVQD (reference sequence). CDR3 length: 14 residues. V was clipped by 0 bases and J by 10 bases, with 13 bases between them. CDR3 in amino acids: CASSESRFFKEQFF. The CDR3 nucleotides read TGCGCCAGCAGTGAGTCGAGGTTCTTTAAGGAGCAGTTCTTC.

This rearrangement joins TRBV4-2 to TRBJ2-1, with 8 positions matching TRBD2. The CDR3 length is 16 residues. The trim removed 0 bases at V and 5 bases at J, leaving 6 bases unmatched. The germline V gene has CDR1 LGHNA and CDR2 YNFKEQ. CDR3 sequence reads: CASSQERGVGDNEQFF. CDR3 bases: TGTGCCAGCAGCCAAGAGCGGGGGGTTGGCGACAATGAGCAGTTCTTC.

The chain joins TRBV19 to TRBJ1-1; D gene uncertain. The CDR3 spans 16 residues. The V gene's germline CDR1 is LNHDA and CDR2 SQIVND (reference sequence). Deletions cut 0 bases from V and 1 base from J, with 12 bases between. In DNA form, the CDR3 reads TGTGCCAGTAGTATAGACAGAGGAGGGCAGAACACTGAAGCTTTCTTT. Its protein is CASSIDRGGQNTEAFF.

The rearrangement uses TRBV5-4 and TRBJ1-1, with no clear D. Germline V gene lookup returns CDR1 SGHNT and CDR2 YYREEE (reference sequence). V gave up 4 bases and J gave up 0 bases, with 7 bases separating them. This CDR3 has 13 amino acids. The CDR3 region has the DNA TGTGCCAGCAGCGAGAATATGAACACTGAAGCTTTCTTT. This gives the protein CASSENMNTEAFF.